The T cell receptor (beta chain) under discussion was sequenced for a study of beta chain features in type 1 diabetes. Regarding the study as a whole: Any HLA-type effect on TCRB rearrangement remained unresolved here. The study found moderately but significantly shorter TCRB CDR3s in all four CD4+ subsets of Type 1 diabetes patients. In comparison with healthy donors, patients had naive, central memory and Treg TCRB repertoires that appeared more similar.

cDNA synthesis used the whole RNA isolate, giving expressed TCRB sequences. The protocol was immunoSEQ multiplex PCR, while the TCRdb copy is restricted to in-frame clones and leaves out a portion. The sample lists approximately 400,000 clones; over 13% were seen once. This clone was seen more than once but under ten times. Its antigen is unknown. There are 16 residues in the CDR3. Trimming removed 4 bases from V and 2 bases from J, with 16 bases in between. Germline V gene sequence: CDR1 SGHNT, CDR2 YYREEE (reference sequence). Once sorted, every population was more than 95% pure. The sequence was collected from a woman aged 18-35 years in good health. The sequenced sample consisted of naive CD4+ T cells from blood. The chain carries TRBV5-4 and TRBJ2-1; a possible D gene is TRBD2 (5 bases). The CDR3 DNA follows: TGTGCCAGCAGCCCCCCCGCGGGTAGGACCTACAATGAGCAGTTCTTC. It translates to CASSPPAGRTYNEQFF.